This T cell receptor beta chain was profiled in a study of blood T cell repertoires in COVID-19. Study-level information: There were acute and convalescent COVID-19 samples, and they came from the United States, Italy and Spain.

Recovered status in Cohort 3 required two negative PCRs, clearance, or symptom resolution. The data were produced by immunoSEQ multiplex PCR, yet TCRdb's version contains in-frame clones alone and is incomplete. This table holds under 300,000 clones, around nine tenths found once. The CDR3 has 15 amino acids. Trimming cost V 8 bases and J 0 bases, with 14 bases left between them. CDR1 is MNHEY and CDR2 is SVGAGI in the germline V gene. The chain uses TRBV6-5 and TRBJ1-5; TRBD1 is a possible D gene (5 bases). The sequence was collected from a woman in her sixties or seventies who had recovered from COVID-19. Sequenced sample: PBMCs or T cells enriched from blood (not recorded which). CDR3 amino acids: CASDPRGYSNQPQHF. The DNA of the CDR3 is TGTGCCAGCGACCCGCGGGGGTATAGCAATCAGCCCCAGCATTTT.